These 32 T cell receptor beta chains share one sample of origin, sequenced in a study of blood T cell repertoires in COVID-19. Only in-frame clones appear in the TCRdb table, and some are missing; sequencing was by immunoSEQ multiplex PCR. The sample lists approximately 220,000 clones; approximately 80% were seen once. Sample: PBMCs or T cells enriched from blood (not recorded which). The receptors were gathered from a woman aged 40 to 55 with acute COVID-19.

This chain uses TRBV20-1 with TRBJ2-7; 9 nucleotides match TRBD1. The ends lost 3 bases at V and 6 bases at J; junction bases unmatched: 9. This CDR3 spans 14 amino acids. Germline CDR1 is DFQATT and CDR2 is SNEGSKA (reference sequence). CDR3 loop: CSASGQGWSCEQYF. Here the CDR3 DNA reads TGCAGTGCTAGTGGACAGGGGTGGTCGTGCGAGCAGTACTTC.

The chain links TRBV5-1 to TRBJ1-5; D is possibly TRBD1 (6 bases). The CDR3 contains 14 residues. V dropped 4 bases and J dropped 8 bases, with 16 bases sitting between them. The germline V gene has CDR1 SGHRS and CDR2 YFSETQ. CDR3 DNA sequence: TGCGCCAGCAGCCCAACAGGGCAGACGGAGCCCCAGCATTTT. It specifies CASSPTGQTEPQHF.

V is TRBV28 and J is TRBJ2-7, with a possible D match to TRBD2 (7 bases). The CDR3 covers 14 residues. Trimming removed 11 bases from V and 3 bases from J, with 20 bases in between. From germline, CDR1 is MDHEN and CDR2 SYDVKM. In DNA form, the CDR3 reads TGTGCCGCTTGGACAGCCGGACTAGTCTACGAGCAGTACTTC. As protein: CAAWTAGLVYEQYF. Together with reference TRBV28 and TRBJ2-7, the CDR3 gives the full variable domain: DVKVTQSSRYLVKRTGEKVFLECVQDMDHENMFWYRQDPGLGLRLIYFSYDVKMKEKGDIPEGYSVSREKKERFSLILESASTNQTSMYLCAAWTAGLVYEQYFGPGTRLTVT.

The chain recombines TRBV19 with TRBJ2-7, with D tentatively TRBD2 (5 bases). Trimming cost V 1 base and J 3 bases, with 13 bases left between them. Germline V gene sequence: CDR1 LNHDA, CDR2 SQIVND (reference sequence). The CDR3 covers 15 residues. The CDR3 is CASSIVRGSNYEQYF. In DNA form, the CDR3 reads TGTGCCAGTAGTATAGTAAGAGGGAGCAACTACGAGCAGTACTTC.

The rearrangement uses TRBV4-1 and TRBJ1-1; D not certain. V dropped 4 bases and J dropped 5 bases, with 14 bases sitting between them. CDR3 length: 14 residues. From germline, CDR1 is MGHRA and CDR2 YSYEKL. The CDR3 is CASSPIQDDTEAFF. The CDR3 DNA reads as TGCGCCAGCAGCCCCATCCAGGATGATACTGAAGCTTTCTTT.

This clone was seen only a few times. Other DNA sequences from this sample encode an identical CDR3 as well. This rearrangement joins TRBV30 to TRBJ1-2; D is possibly TRBD1 (5 bases). V lost 0 bases, J lost 8 bases, and 13 bases lay in between. The germline V gene encodes CDR1 GTSNPN and CDR2 SVGIG (reference sequence). CDR3 size: 13 residues. The CDR3 nucleotides are TGTGCCTGGAGTGTATCCCAGGGAGGAGGCTACACCTTC. It specifies CAWSVSQGGGYTF.

To note about this clone: Other nucleotide sequences in the sample specify the same CDR3. V is TRBV11-2 and J is TRBJ1-2; D gene uncertain. Germline V lookup: CDR1 SGHAT, CDR2 FQNNGV. This CDR3 spans 13 amino acids. V shed 1 base and J shed 4 bases, with 7 bases lying between them. CDR3 region: CASSLAGSYGYTF. In DNA, the CDR3 is TGTGCCAGCAGCTTAGCCGGGTCCTATGGCTACACCTTC.

The chain has TRBV4-1 and TRBJ1-4, with a possible D match to TRBD1 (6 bases). Trimming cost V 0 bases and J 0 bases, with 17 bases left between them. Germline assignment: CDR1 MGHRA and CDR2 YSYEKL. CDR3 size: 19 residues. CDR3 nucleotides: TGCGCCAGCAGCCAAGATCTACAGACAGGTGAAGCAACTAATGAAAAACTGTTTTTT. Protein: CASSQDLQTGEATNEKLFF.

In this sample, this clone turned up a few times. In DNA form, the CDR3 reads TGTGCCAGCAGCCCAAGTGGGGGGAGCACAGATACGCAGTATTTT. Encoded protein: CASSPSGGSTDTQYF. The chain couples TRBV7-2 to TRBJ2-3; tentative D call: TRBD2 (6 bases). V lost 5 bases and J 0 bases, leaving 12 bases between the germline ends. Germline loops: CDR1 SGHTA, CDR2 FQGNSA. The CDR3 loop spans 15 amino acids.

The chain employs TRBV28 and TRBJ2-1; the match to TRBD2 covers 9 bases. J lost 3 bases, V lost 7 bases, and 13 bases had no gene match. The CDR3 has 17 amino acids. Germline CDR1 reads MDHEN; CDR2 reads SYDVKM. The CDR3 DNA is TGTGCCAGCATCCTTGGGGGGCTAGCGGGACTCTACAATGAGCAGTTCTTC. As protein: CASILGGLAGLYNEQFF.

The chain employs TRBV24-1 and TRBJ2-1; 8 bases align to TRBD2. This CDR3 has 15 amino acids. J was trimmed by 3 bases and V by 4 bases; bases with no gene match: 4. Looked up from germline, CDR1 is KGHDR and CDR2 is SFDVKD. This CDR3 reads CATSDPGTSYNEQFF. CDR3 bases: TGTGCCACCAGTGACCCCGGGACTAGCTACAATGAGCAGTTCTTC.

The CDR3 loop reads CASSPPLTNNEKLFF. Here the CDR3 DNA reads TGTGCCAGCTCACCACCGTTGACTAATAATGAAAAACTGTTTTTT. The rearrangement uses TRBV18 and TRBJ1-4; D uncertain. The germline gives CDR1 KGHSH, CDR2 LQKENI. The CDR3 extends over 15 amino acids. V was pared by 0 bases and J by 4 bases, with 9 bases between.

This clone was detected only once. The chain uses TRBV7-9 and TRBJ2-2; no reliable D call. Trimming took 2 bases from V and 5 from J, leaving 12 bases between them. The CDR3 extends over 15 amino acids. Germline CDR1 and CDR2: SEHNR and FQNEAQ (reference sequence). The chain's CDR3 is CASSLRIEFTGELFF. CDR3 sequence (DNA): TGTGCCAGCAGCTTAAGAATTGAGTTTACCGGGGAGCTGTTTTTT.

The chain carries TRBV25-1 and TRBJ1-6; D is perhaps TRBD1 (5 bases). Trimming stripped 7 bases from V and 14 bases from J, with 24 bases between. From germline, CDR1 is MGHDK and CDR2 SYGVNS. This CDR3 has 15 residues. CDR3 loop: CASTQPGSGGGALHF. In DNA form, the CDR3 reads TGTGCCAGCACCCAACCCGGGTCCGGTGGGGGGGCCCTCCACTTT.

This clone turned up a few times. V usage is TRBV28 and J usage is TRBJ1-2; 11 bases fit TRBD1. The V gene's germline CDR1 is MDHEN and CDR2 SYDVKM. The ends lost 6 bases at V and 4 bases at J; junction bases unmatched: 10. The CDR3 runs to 16 residues. CDR3 loop: CASSRPGTGGVYGYTF. In nucleotides, the CDR3 is TGTGCCAGCAGCCGTCCCGGGACAGGGGGTGTCTATGGCTACACCTTC.

This clone was observed once. The rearrangement uses TRBV28 and TRBJ1-1; 7 nucleotides line up with TRBD1. CDR1 and CDR2 from the germline V gene are MDHEN and SYDVKM. The CDR3 has 12 residues. V gave up 9 bases and J gave up 9 bases; unmatched junction bases: 10. The CDR3 protein is CASWGGGGKAFF. DNA of the CDR3: TGTGCCAGTTGGGGTGGAGGGGGCAAAGCTTTCTTT.

This chain connects TRBV28 to TRBJ1-5; the D gene is possibly TRBD1 (6 bases). With 6 bases removed from V and 4 bases from J, the gap between germline ends came to 19 bases. Germline values: CDR1 MDHEN, CDR2 SYDVKM. This CDR3 is 16 amino acids long. CDR3 in amino acids: CASRSYPDQGNQPQHF. CDR3 coding DNA: TGTGCCAGCAGATCGTACCCTGACCAGGGGAATCAGCCCCAGCATTTT.

The table lists this clone with a few counts. The rearrangement links TRBV20-1 to TRBJ1-1; D gene ambiguous. Germline V gene data show CDR1 as DFQATT and CDR2 as SNEGSKA (reference sequence). The CDR3 has 11 residues. Trimming cost V 3 bases and J 6 bases, with 8 bases left between them. The CDR3 region has the DNA TGCAGTGCTAGCGGGTCGGCTGAAGCTTTCTTT. Its protein product is CSASGSAEAFF.

The genes are TRBV11-1 and TRBJ2-1, with 11 bases that match TRBD1. The ends lost 4 bases at V and 7 bases at J; junction bases unmatched: 9. CDR3 size: 16 residues. Germline-derived CDR1 and CDR2 are SGHAT and FQDESV (reference sequence). The CDR3 loop is CASSSTGTGGWNEQFF. CDR3 nucleotides: TGTGCCAGCAGCTCTACCGGGACAGGGGGTTGGAATGAGCAGTTCTTC.

The chain carries TRBV19 and TRBJ1-2; D is ambiguous. The CDR3 spans 14 residues. Trimming stripped 1 base from V and 3 bases from J, with 9 bases between. Germline CDR1 is LNHDA and CDR2 is SQIVND (reference sequence). The CDR3 spells CASSIAEAYYGYTF. Here the CDR3 DNA reads TGTGCCAGTAGTATAGCCGAAGCTTACTATGGCTACACCTTC.

A few counts support this clone. The chain is built from TRBV19 and TRBJ1-2, with 10 bases lining up with TRBD1. Germline V gene data show CDR1 as LNHDA and CDR2 as SQIVND (reference sequence). V lost 3 bases and J lost 3; bases outside the gene matches: 4. This CDR3 region has 15 residues. DNA for the CDR3: TGTGCCAGTAGTATGGGGACAGGGGCCGACTATGGCTACACCTTC. Protein sequence: CASSMGTGADYGYTF.

The chain links TRBV19 to TRBJ1-5; no definite D call. CDR3 length equals 14 residues. Germline loops: CDR1 LNHDA, CDR2 SQIVND (reference sequence). Trimming cost V 7 bases and J 6 bases, with 16 bases left between them. The CDR3 DNA is TGTGCCAGTAAGGCGGCTGGAGGTCCTCAGCCCCAGCATTTT. Translating gives CASKAAGGPQPQHF.

The chain uses TRBV27 and TRBJ2-7, with D possibly being TRBD2 (7 bases). This CDR3 region has 14 residues. Trimming cost V 5 bases and J 3 bases, with 14 bases left between them. Germline assignment: CDR1 MNHEY and CDR2 SMNVEV (reference sequence). For the CDR3, the DNA is TGTGCCAGCAGTCCCCAAAGGGGGGGCTACGAGCAGTACTTC. Its translation is CASSPQRGGYEQYF.

The rearrangement links TRBV5-4 to TRBJ2-7, with a possible D match to TRBD1 (6 bases). Trimming took off 0 bases at V and 3 bases at J, with 13 bases between the two ends. Looked up from germline, CDR1 is SGHNT and CDR2 is YYREEE (reference sequence). The CDR3 extends over 15 amino acids. The DNA of the CDR3 is TGTGCCAGCAGCTTGGTTAGTCAGGGGAGCTACGAGCAGTACTTC. The encoded protein is CASSLVSQGSYEQYF.

In its sample, this clone was seen a few times. The V and J genes are TRBV28 and TRBJ1-5, with 7 bases matching TRBD1. V lost 11 bases and J lost 3; bases outside the gene matches: 10. The CDR3 extends over 14 amino acids. Germline V gives CDR1 MDHEN, CDR2 SYDVKM. This chain's CDR3 is CALGQEGTNQPQHF. The CDR3, as DNA: TGTGCCTTAGGACAGGAGGGTACCAATCAGCCCCAGCATTTT.

The rearrangement joins TRBV7-2 to TRBJ1-1; 7 positions agree with TRBD1. The V gene end was trimmed by 5 bases and the J gene end by 3 bases; junction bases not matched to a gene: 6. The CDR3 has 14 residues. Germline V CDR1 and CDR2: SGHTA, FQGNSA. As DNA, the CDR3 is TGTGCCAGCAGCCAGCAGGGGACAGACACTGAAGCTTTCTTT. This gives the protein CASSQQGTDTEAFF.

J is TRBJ2-1 and V is TRBV3-1 (or the pseudogene TRBV3-2); 7 bases line up with TRBD2. The J segment lost 2 bases and the V segment lost 1 base, leaving 2 bases of the junction unmatched. CDR3 length equals 15 residues. The germline CDR1 and CDR2 sequences are LGHDT and YNNKEL (reference sequence). Here the CDR3 DNA reads TGTGCCAGCAGCCAAGCGGGGGGTCCCTACAATGAGCAGTTCTTC. Protein: CASSQAGGPYNEQFF.

The rearrangement links TRBV11-1 to TRBJ2-5, with 8 bases matching TRBD2. V was clipped by 1 base and J by 9 bases; unmatched bases: 1. The CDR3 extends over 12 amino acids. The V gene's germline CDR1 is SGHAT and CDR2 FQDESV (reference sequence). The CDR3 region has the DNA TGTGCCAGCAGCTTAGAAGCGGGGGCCCAGTACTTC. This encodes CASSLEAGAQYF. The full variable domain, with the rest looked up from reference TRBV11-1 and TRBJ2-5, is EAEVAQSPRYKITEKSQAVAFWCDPISGHATLYWYRQILGQGPELLVQFQDESVVDDSQLPKDRFSAERLKGVDSTLKIQPAELGDSAMYLCASSLEAGAQYFGPGTRLLVL.

V and J are TRBV12-5 and TRBJ1-2; 8 bases are a match to TRBD1. The CDR3 totals 14 residues. V dropped 5 bases and J dropped 2; count of bases not matched to a gene: 4. Germline CDR1 and CDR2: LGHNT and FRNRAP. The CDR3 sequence is CASGPRTGNYGYTF. CDR3 coding DNA: TGTGCTAGTGGTCCCCGGACAGGGAACTATGGCTACACCTTC. The entire variable domain, with the rest obtained from reference TRBV12-5 and TRBJ1-2, is as follows: DARVTQTPRHKVTEMGQEVTMRCQPILGHNTVFWYRQTMMQGLELLAYFRNRAPLDDSGMPKDRFSAEMPDATLATLKIQPSEPRDSAVYFCASGPRTGNYGYTFGSGTRLTVV.

This clone was observed a few times. The chain links TRBV30 to TRBJ2-4; D not certain. This CDR3 is 18 amino acids long. The germline V gene encodes CDR1 GTSNPN and CDR2 SVGIG (reference sequence). Trimming cost V 5 bases and J 1 base, with 24 bases left between them. The CDR3 loop reads CAWQRRVDYALAKNIQYF. The CDR3, as DNA: TGTGCCTGGCAGAGACGGGTGGATTACGCCTTGGCCAAAAACATTCAGTACTTC. The full variable domain, rest sourced from reference TRBV30 and TRBJ2-4, is SQTIHQWPATLVQPVGSPLSLECTVEGTSNPNLYWYRQAAGRGLQLLFYSVGIGQISSEVPQNLSASRPQDRQFILSSKKLLLSDSGFYLCAWQRRVDYALAKNIQYFGAGTRLSVL.

The J gene is TRBJ2-5, the V gene TRBV7-8, with D possibly TRBD2 on 5 matching bases. The CDR3 totals 13 residues. The V end was cut by 6 bases, the J end by 3 bases, with 11 bases between. The germline V gene encodes CDR1 SGHVS and CDR2 FQNEAQ. The CDR3 sequence: CASSLDSEETQYF. DNA of the CDR3: TGTGCCAGCAGTCTGGACTCGGAAGAGACCCAGTACTTC.

This clone was seen only once. The chain is built from TRBV30 and TRBJ1-2; perhaps TRBD1 as D (5 bases). This CDR3 comprises 13 residues. The ends were cut back, 4 bases at V and 6 bases at J, with 15 bases in the middle. CDR1 is GTSNPN, CDR2 SVGIG, per germline (reference sequence). The CDR3 sequence is CAWNLGLAHGYTF. CDR3 DNA: TGTGCCTGGAACCTGGGACTCGCCCATGGCTACACCTTC.